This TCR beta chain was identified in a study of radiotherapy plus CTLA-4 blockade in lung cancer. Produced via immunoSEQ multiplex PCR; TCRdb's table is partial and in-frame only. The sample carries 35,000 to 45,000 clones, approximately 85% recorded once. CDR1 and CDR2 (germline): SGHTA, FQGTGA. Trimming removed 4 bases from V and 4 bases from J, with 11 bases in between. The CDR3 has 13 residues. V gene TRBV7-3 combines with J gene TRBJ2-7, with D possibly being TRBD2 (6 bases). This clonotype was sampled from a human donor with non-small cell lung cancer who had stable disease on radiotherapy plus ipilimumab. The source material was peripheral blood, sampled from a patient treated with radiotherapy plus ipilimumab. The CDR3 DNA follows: TGTGCCAGCAGCTCGGGACTCACGTACGAGCAGTACTTC. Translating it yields CASSSGLTYEQYF.